The T cell receptor (beta chain) described here comes from a study of response to subunit inactivated influenza vaccine. The CDR3 contains 16 residues. Germline-derived CDR1 and CDR2 are SEHNR and FQNEAQ (reference sequence). V shed 2 bases and J shed 3 bases, with 15 bases lying between them. Each CDR3 protein gets one entry after TCRdb re-called the RT-PCR reads with MiXCR. The sample yields 800,000 or so distinct CDR3 sequences, 21% seen once. The rearrangement joins TRBV7-9 to TRBJ2-3, with D perhaps being TRBD1 or TRBD2 (5 bases each). The TCR originated in a man aged 45-60 years who received an inactivated influenza vaccine. Material: PBMCs from blood, obtained around 5 days after vaccination. CDR3: CASSLLGVSGTDTQYF. The CDR3 DNA is TGTGCCAGCAGCTTATTGGGGGTTAGTGGGACAGATACGCAGTATTTT.